One sample yielded the 25 T cell receptor beta chains listed below, sequenced in a study of T cell repertoires in cytomegalovirus infection. Using its own MiXCR run on the reads, TCRdb lists one record per CDR3 protein. This repertoire shows 150,000 to 200,000 distinct CDR3 sequences, around 15% found once; its top ten account for 20% to 30%. Material: PBMCs. The receptors here all came from a human donor in good health (CMV status not recorded). Some clones in this sample may be carry-over from other donors' samples.

This clonotype was recorded many times. V usage is TRBV7-9 and J usage is TRBJ2-3; 13 bases agree with TRBD2. J lost 3 bases, V lost 2 bases, and 2 bases had no gene match. This CDR3 is 16 amino acids long. Germline CDR1 SEHNR, CDR2 FQNEAQ (reference sequence). In DNA form, the CDR3 reads TGTGCCAGCAGCTTACCGACTAGCGGGAGGACAGATACGCAGTATTTT. It yields the protein CASSLPTSGRTDTQYF.

In this sample, this clonotype turned up many times. The chain combines TRBV6-4 with TRBJ2-3; TRBD1 matches at 10 bases. After removal of 2 bases from V and 4 bases from J, the junction contained 0 bases not matched to a gene. In germline, CDR1 is MRHNA, CDR2 SNTAGT. The CDR3 runs 14 residues. CDR3 region: CASSDGTGADTQYF. The CDR3 DNA reads TGTGCCAGCAGTGACGGGACAGGGGCAGATACGCAGTATTTT.

This clonotype occurred many times. This sequence joins TRBV7-3 and TRBJ2-1, with D uncertain. The CDR3 totals 12 residues. V lost 2 bases to trimming and J lost 12 bases, with 11 bases between them. The germline V gene encodes CDR1 SGHTA and CDR2 FQGTGA. The chain's CDR3 is CASSLGSSGQFF. CDR3 nucleotide sequence: TGTGCCAGCAGCTTAGGTTCGTCGGGGCAGTTCTTC.

The table lists this clonotype with a few counts. The gene calls are TRBV7-9 and TRBJ1-5; a weak D match, TRBD1 (6 bases). V lost 4 bases, J lost 0 bases, and 16 bases lay in between. This CDR3 has 17 amino acids. The germline CDR1 and CDR2 sequences are SEHNR and FQNEAQ (reference sequence). The CDR3 spells CASSSPTGNYSNQPQHF. CDR3 nucleotide sequence: TGTGCCAGCAGCTCCCCAACAGGGAACTATAGCAATCAGCCCCAGCATTTT.

This clonotype was observed at least ten times. The chain joins TRBV7-2 to TRBJ2-5; 12 positions match TRBD2. Per the germline V gene, CDR1 is SGHTA and CDR2 is FQGNSA. V was clipped by 2 bases and J by 5 bases; unmatched bases: 6. The CDR3 spans 16 residues. CDR3 sequence reads: CASSLRRTSGMETQYF. CDR3 DNA: TGTGCCAGCAGCTTAAGGAGGACTAGCGGGATGGAGACCCAGTACTTC. Looking up the rest from reference TRBV7-2 and TRBJ2-5 gives the full variable domain: GAGVSQSPSNKVTEKGKDVELRCDPISGHTALYWYRQSLGQGLEFLIYFQGNSAPDKSGLPSDRFSAERTGGSVSTLTIQRTQQEDSAVYLCASSLRRTSGMETQYFGPGTRLLVL.

The chain couples TRBV6-6 to TRBJ1-3, with D uncertain. The CDR3 sequence is 15 residues long. V was trimmed by 10 bases and J by 0 bases, leaving 16 bases between them. Germline lookup yields CDR1 MNHNY and CDR2 SVGAGI (reference sequence). The CDR3 DNA sequence: TGTGCCATTTCTAGTTCTGTAGCCTCTGGAAACACCATATATTTT. Residues: CAISSSVASGNTIYF.

This clonotype was seen more than once but under ten times. Here the CDR3 DNA reads TGCAGTGCTAGACACAGCCCTGGGCCCCAGCATTTT. Translation gives CSARHSPGPQHF. J is TRBJ1-5 and V is TRBV20-1; D not resolved. The V gene's germline CDR1 is DFQATT and CDR2 SNEGSKA (reference sequence). The CDR3 is 12 amino acids. Trimming left V 2 bases short and J 9 bases short, with 11 bases between.

This clonotype was seen a few times. The J gene is TRBJ2-3, the V gene TRBV7-3; the match to TRBD1 covers 10 bases. V shed 2 bases, J shed 4 bases, and the junction held 9 bases outside the gene matches. Germline V gives CDR1 SGHTA, CDR2 FQGTGA. The CDR3 loop spans 17 amino acids. CDR3 in DNA: TGTGCCAGCAGCTTAGTGGGACAGGGGTCGGTTGCAGATACGCAGTATTTT. It is translated as CASSLVGQGSVADTQYF. The whole variable domain, filled in from reference TRBV7-3 and TRBJ2-3, reads GAGVSQTPSNKVTEKGKYVELRCDPISGHTALYWYRQSLGQGPEFLIYFQGTGAADDSGLPNDRFFAVRPEGSVSTLKIQRTERGDSAVYLCASSLVGQGSVADTQYFGPGTRLTVL.

This clonotype was found many times. The J gene is TRBJ1-5, the V gene TRBV19; 7 bases fit TRBD1. J was trimmed by 5 bases and V by 4 bases; bases with no gene match: 5. Germline loops: CDR1 LNHDA, CDR2 SQIVND (reference sequence). This CDR3 region has 14 residues. CDR3 residues: CASSTGQVYQPQHF. CDR3 DNA sequence: TGTGCCAGTAGTACAGGACAGGTCTATCAGCCCCAGCATTTT.

This clonotype occurred many times. The J gene is TRBJ1-2, the V gene TRBV6-6; the match to TRBD1 covers 10 bases. There are 16 residues in the CDR3. V trimming: 4 bases; J trimming: 5 bases; junction bases outside the gene matches: 10. Looked up from germline, CDR1 is MNHNY and CDR2 is SVGAGI (reference sequence). The CDR3 sequence is CASSFNPGQGEYGYTF. Here the CDR3 DNA reads TGTGCCAGCAGTTTCAACCCCGGACAGGGGGAGTATGGCTACACCTTC.

About this clonotype itself: This may be a read error: a much more frequent sequence differs by one nucleotide. V gene TRBV7-3 combines with J gene TRBJ1-1, with unresolved D. Looked up from germline, CDR1 is SGHTA and CDR2 is FQGTGA. CDR3 length equals 13 residues. Trimming pared 7 bases from V and 5 bases from J, leaving 14 bases between. CDR3 region: CASNTTARTEAFF. The CDR3 DNA sequence: TGTGCCAGCAACACGACCGCGAGGACTGAAGCTTTCTTT.

This clonotype occurred a few times. The chain couples TRBV10-3 to TRBJ1-6, with unresolved D. The CDR3 runs 14 residues. CDR1 is ENHRY and CDR2 is SYGVKD in the germline V gene. V lost 3 bases, J lost 7 bases, and 10 bases lay in between. The CDR3 sequence: CAISEYSENSPLHF. The CDR3 DNA reads TGTGCCATCAGTGAATATTCGGAGAATTCACCCCTCCACTTT.

This clonotype showed up just a few times. This chain connects TRBV7-3 to TRBJ1-2, with D possibly TRBD1 on 5 matching bases. V was pared by 4 bases and J by 4 bases, with 13 bases between. The length of the CDR3 is 14 residues. The germline gives CDR1 SGHTA, CDR2 FQGTGA. CDR3 loop: CASSSVDIPYGYTF. The DNA for the CDR3 is TGTGCCAGCAGCTCTGTGGACATACCCTATGGCTACACCTTC.

This clonotype was counted a few times. V and J are TRBV28 and TRBJ1-1; D unclear. The V and J ends lost 6 bases and 6 bases respectively, with 17 bases between them. Germline V gene data show CDR1 as MDHEN and CDR2 as SYDVKM. The CDR3 has 14 amino acids. The DNA of the CDR3 is TGTGCCAGCAGACCCGCTTTTTCCGGCTCTGAAGCTTTCTTT. Amino acids: CASRPAFSGSEAFF.

This clonotype was counted a few times. This rearrangement joins TRBV12-3 or TRBV12-4 to TRBJ1-2; the D gene is possibly TRBD1 (6 bases). The CDR3 totals 13 residues. Trimming stripped 7 bases from V and 3 bases from J, with 12 bases between. The CDR3, as DNA: TGTGCCAGCACTTCCCAGGGGTACTATGGCTACACCTTC. This translates into CASTSQGYYGYTF.

This chain connects TRBV5-4 to TRBJ2-2; D remains unclear. Germline V gives CDR1 SGHNT, CDR2 YYREEE (reference sequence). Trimming cost V 0 bases and J 3 bases, with 12 bases left between them. This CDR3 is built from 16 residues. In DNA form, the CDR3 reads TGTGCCAGCAGCTTGGGCCCCCTTTGGGACACCGGGGAGCTGTTTTTT. This encodes CASSLGPLWDTGELFF.

This clonotype has just one count. The gene calls are TRBV12-3 or TRBV12-4 and TRBJ1-1; 7 positions match TRBD1. There are 13 residues in the CDR3. V lost 7 bases and J lost 5; bases outside the gene matches: 7. The CDR3 DNA reads as TGTGCCAGCACTCACAGGGGTGGAACTGAAGCTTTCTTT. The encoded protein is CASTHRGGTEAFF.

This clonotype was found many times. The chain recombines TRBV7-8 with TRBJ1-5; 8 nucleotides match TRBD1. Germline-derived CDR1 and CDR2 are SGHVS and FQNEAQ. With V trimmed by 5 bases and J by 0 bases, 0 bases remained unmatched. CDR3 size: 14 residues. Here the CDR3 reads CASSDRGSNQPQHF. DNA for the CDR3: TGTGCCAGCAGCGACAGGGGTAGCAATCAGCCCCAGCATTTT.

At least ten counts were recorded for this clonotype. This chain joins TRBV7-2 and TRBJ2-5; tentative D call: TRBD2 (9 bases). From germline, CDR1 is SGHTA and CDR2 FQGNSA. CDR3 length: 18 residues. V was clipped by 1 base and J by 5 bases, with 23 bases between them. For the CDR3, the DNA is TGTGCCAGCAGCTTAGGACAGGGGTGGCTAGCGGGAAGGGAGACCCAGTACTTC. Amino acids: CASSLGQGWLAGRETQYF.

This clonotype was seen a few times. The V and J genes are TRBV29-1 and TRBJ1-1; D unclear. This CDR3 is 12 amino acids long. The germline V gene encodes CDR1 SQVTM and CDR2 ANQGSEA. Trimming shortened V by 6 bases and J by 1 base, and 9 bases separated the two germline ends. In DNA form, the CDR3 reads TGCAGCGTCTATCAGACGAACACTGAAGCTTTCTTT. It codes for CSVYQTNTEAFF.

This clonotype was detected ten times or more. CDR3 nucleotides: TGTGCCAGCAGCTCAATGCGGCAGGCTAGCTCCTACAATGAGCAGTTCTTC. This encodes CASSSMRQASSYNEQFF. V is TRBV7-9 and J is TRBJ2-1; no clear D. V gave up 4 bases and J gave up 0 bases, with 16 bases separating them. The germline V gene encodes CDR1 SEHNR and CDR2 FQNEAQ (reference sequence). The CDR3 extends over 17 amino acids. The variable domain in full, with the rest retrieved from reference TRBV7-9 and TRBJ2-1, is DTGVSQNPRHKITKRGQNVTFRCDPISEHNRLYWYRQTLGQGPEFLTYFQNEAQLEKSRLLSDRFSAERPKGSFSTLEIQRTEQGDSAMYLCASSSMRQASSYNEQFFGPGTRLTVL.

This clonotype was observed a few times. This sequence joins TRBV2 and TRBJ1-2; 8 bases are shared with TRBD1. The CDR3 contains 14 residues. Germline CDR1 reads SNHLY; CDR2 reads FYNNEI. The junction had 8 bases not matched to a gene; V was cut back by 7 bases and J by 4 bases. The CDR3 loop reads CASMGRQGTYGYTF. The CDR3 bases are TGTGCCAGCATGGGCCGACAGGGGACCTATGGCTACACCTTC.

This clonotype was observed a handful of times. The chain couples TRBV29-1 to TRBJ2-5, with D maybe TRBD1 (6 bases). The CDR3 consists of 14 residues. V shed 7 bases and J shed 5 bases, with 20 bases lying between them. From germline, CDR1 is SQVTM and CDR2 ANQGSEA. The CDR3 region is CSGYLRGAGETQYF. DNA for the CDR3: TGCAGCGGGTATCTCAGGGGCGCTGGCGAGACCCAGTACTTC.

This clonotype was seen repeatedly, ten times or more. The J gene is TRBJ1-5, the V gene TRBV10-3; the D gene is possibly TRBD1 (6 bases). V was cut by 0 bases and J by 7 bases, with 13 bases left in between. In germline, CDR1 is ENHRY, CDR2 SYGVKD. The CDR3 is made up of 15 amino acids. The CDR3 DNA is TGTGCCATCAGTGAGTCTAGGGGGTCGAGCCAGCCCCAGCATTTT. Translated: CAISESRGSSQPQHF.

This clonotype was recorded many times. The chain joins TRBV7-8 to TRBJ2-1; 8 nucleotides line up with TRBD2. The CDR3 extends over 16 amino acids. The V gene end was trimmed by 2 bases and the J gene end by 4 bases; junction bases not matched to a gene: 7. Germline V gene sequence: CDR1 SGHVS, CDR2 FQNEAQ. In DNA, the CDR3 is TGTGCCAGCAGCTTACTCCTAGCGGGCGCTTACAATGAGCAGTTCTTC. It codes for CASSLLLAGAYNEQFF.